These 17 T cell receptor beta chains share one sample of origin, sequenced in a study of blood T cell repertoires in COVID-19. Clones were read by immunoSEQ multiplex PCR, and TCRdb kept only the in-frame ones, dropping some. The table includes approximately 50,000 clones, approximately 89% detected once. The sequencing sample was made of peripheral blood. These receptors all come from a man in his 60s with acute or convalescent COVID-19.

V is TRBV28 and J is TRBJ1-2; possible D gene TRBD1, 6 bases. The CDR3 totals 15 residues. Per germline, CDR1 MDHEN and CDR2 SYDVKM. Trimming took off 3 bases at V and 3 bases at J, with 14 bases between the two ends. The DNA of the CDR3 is TGTGCCAGCAGTTTGGCAGGGGCGGGCGACTATGGCTACACCTTC. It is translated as CASSLAGAGDYGYTF.

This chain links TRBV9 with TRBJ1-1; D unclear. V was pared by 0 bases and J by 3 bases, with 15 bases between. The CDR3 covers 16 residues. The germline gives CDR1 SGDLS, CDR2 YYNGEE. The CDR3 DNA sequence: TGTGCCAGCAGCGTAGGAGGGCGGGGAGTTGACACTGAAGCTTTCTTT. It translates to CASSVGGRGVDTEAFF.

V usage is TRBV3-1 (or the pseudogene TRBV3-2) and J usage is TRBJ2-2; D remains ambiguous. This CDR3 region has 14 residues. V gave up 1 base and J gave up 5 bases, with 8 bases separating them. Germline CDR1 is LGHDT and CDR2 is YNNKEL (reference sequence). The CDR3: CASSQVGTTGELFF. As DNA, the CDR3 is TGTGCCAGCAGCCAAGTGGGCACTACCGGGGAGCTGTTTTTT.

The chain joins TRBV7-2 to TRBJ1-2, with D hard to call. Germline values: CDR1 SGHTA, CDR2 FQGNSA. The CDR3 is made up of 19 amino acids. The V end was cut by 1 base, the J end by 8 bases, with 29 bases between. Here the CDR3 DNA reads TGTGCCAGCAGCTTAGGGCGATCAAATTCCTGGGCAAATCTCGGCGGCTACACCTTC. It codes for CASSLGRSNSWANLGGYTF.

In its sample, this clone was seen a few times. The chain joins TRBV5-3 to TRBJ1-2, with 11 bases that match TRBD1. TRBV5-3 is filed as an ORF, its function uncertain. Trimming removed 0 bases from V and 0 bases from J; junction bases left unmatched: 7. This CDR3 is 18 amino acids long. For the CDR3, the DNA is TGTGCCAGAAGCTTGGCCGGGACAGGGGGGATCCCTAACTATGGCTACACCTTC. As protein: CARSLAGTGGIPNYGYTF.

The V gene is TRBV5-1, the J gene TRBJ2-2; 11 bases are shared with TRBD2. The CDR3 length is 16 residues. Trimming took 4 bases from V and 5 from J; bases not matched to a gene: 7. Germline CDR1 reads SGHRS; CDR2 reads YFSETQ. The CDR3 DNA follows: TGCGCCAGCAGCCCGACGACTAGCGGGAATACCGGGGAGCTGTTTTTT. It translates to CASSPTTSGNTGELFF.

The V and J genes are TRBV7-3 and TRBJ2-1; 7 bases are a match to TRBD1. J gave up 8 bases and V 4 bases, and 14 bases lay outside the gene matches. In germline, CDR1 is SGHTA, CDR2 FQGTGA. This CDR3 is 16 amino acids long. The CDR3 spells CASSSVGGPIGDEQFF. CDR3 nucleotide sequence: TGTGCCAGCAGCTCCGTAGGGGGCCCCATAGGGGATGAGCAGTTCTTC.

The CDR3: CASSLRRGSSYEQYF. CDR3 coding DNA: TGTGCCAGTAGTCTTCGTCGGGGGAGCTCCTACGAGCAGTACTTC. J is TRBJ2-7 and V is TRBV19; TRBD2 is a possible D gene (6 bases). The CDR3 length is 15 residues. V was shortened by 5 bases and J by 0 bases, with 14 bases between the two germline ends. CDR1 LNHDA and CDR2 SQIVND come from the germline V gene (reference sequence).

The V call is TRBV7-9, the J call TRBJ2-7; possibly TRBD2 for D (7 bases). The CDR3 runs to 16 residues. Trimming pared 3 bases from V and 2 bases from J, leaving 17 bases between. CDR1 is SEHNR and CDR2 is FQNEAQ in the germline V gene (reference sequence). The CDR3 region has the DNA TGTGCCAGCAGCTTGGGGTGGCAGGGGACTACCTACGAGCAGTACTTC. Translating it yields CASSLGWQGTTYEQYF.

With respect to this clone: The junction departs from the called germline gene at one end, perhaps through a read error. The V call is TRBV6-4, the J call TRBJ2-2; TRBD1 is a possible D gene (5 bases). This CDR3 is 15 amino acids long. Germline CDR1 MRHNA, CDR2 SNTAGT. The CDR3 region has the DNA TGTGCCAGCAGTGACTCGGCAGGGAACGCCGGGGAGCTGTTTTTT. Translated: CASSDSAGNAGELFF.

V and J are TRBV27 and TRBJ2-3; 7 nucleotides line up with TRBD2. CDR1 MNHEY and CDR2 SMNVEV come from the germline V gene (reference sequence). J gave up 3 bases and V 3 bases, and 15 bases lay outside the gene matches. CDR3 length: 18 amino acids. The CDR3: CASSFSRASGRKTDTQYF. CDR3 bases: TGTGCCAGCAGTTTTTCTCGGGCTAGCGGACGAAAAACAGATACGCAGTATTTT.

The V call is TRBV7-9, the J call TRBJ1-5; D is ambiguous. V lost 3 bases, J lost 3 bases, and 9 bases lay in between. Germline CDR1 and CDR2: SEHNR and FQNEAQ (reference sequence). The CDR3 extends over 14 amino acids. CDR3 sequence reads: CASSFSGFNQPQHF. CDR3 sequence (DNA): TGTGCCAGCAGCTTTTCAGGCTTCAATCAGCCCCAGCATTTT.

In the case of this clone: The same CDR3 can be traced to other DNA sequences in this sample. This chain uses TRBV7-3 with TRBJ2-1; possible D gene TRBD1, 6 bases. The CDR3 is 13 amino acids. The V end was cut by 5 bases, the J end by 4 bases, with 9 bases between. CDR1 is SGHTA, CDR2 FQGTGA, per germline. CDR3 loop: CASSRDRYNEQFF. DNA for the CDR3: TGTGCCAGCAGCCGTGACAGGTACAATGAGCAGTTCTTC.

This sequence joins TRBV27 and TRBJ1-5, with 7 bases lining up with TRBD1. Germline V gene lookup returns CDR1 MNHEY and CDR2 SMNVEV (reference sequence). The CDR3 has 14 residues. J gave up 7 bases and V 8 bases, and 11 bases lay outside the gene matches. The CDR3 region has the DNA TGTGCCAGCGCGGACAGGAGCAGTGACCAGCCCCAGCATTTT. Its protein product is CASADRSSDQPQHF.

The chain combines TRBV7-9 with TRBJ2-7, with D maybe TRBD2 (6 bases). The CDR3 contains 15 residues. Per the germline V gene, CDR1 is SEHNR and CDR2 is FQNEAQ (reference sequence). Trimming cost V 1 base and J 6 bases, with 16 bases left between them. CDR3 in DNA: TGTGCCAGCAGCTTAGATGTCTCGGGGGACTCCGAGCAGTACTTC. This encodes CASSLDVSGDSEQYF.

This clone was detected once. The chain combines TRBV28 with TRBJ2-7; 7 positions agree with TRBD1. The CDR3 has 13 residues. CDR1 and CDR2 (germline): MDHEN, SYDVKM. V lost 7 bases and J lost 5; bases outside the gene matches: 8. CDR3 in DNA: TGTGCCAGCAAGAACAGGGGTTTCGACGAGCAGTACTTC. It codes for CASKNRGFDEQYF.

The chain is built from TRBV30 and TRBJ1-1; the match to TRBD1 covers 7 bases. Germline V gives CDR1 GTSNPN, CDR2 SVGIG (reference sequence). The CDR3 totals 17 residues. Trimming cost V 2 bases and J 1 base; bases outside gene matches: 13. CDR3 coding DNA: TGTGCCTGGAGTACACACAGGGGAGGAAGCGGGAACACTGAAGCTTTCTTT. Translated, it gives CAWSTHRGGSGNTEAFF.